This T cell receptor (beta chain) originates from a study of regulatory T cells in long-lasting Graves disease. As for the study in general: Freshly diagnosed Graves' patients had used antithyroid drugs for under 3 months.

The CDR3 loop spans 14 amino acids. Trimming took 5 bases from V and 5 from J, leaving 14 bases between them. From germline, CDR1 is KGHDR and CDR2 SFDVKD. This clonotype was seen ten or more times. Antigen specificity is unknown. Study-wide results and caveats: Reduced TCR diversity was observed in persistent Graves' patients versus newly diagnosed patients.

Construction of TCR beta libraries relied on iRepertoire HTBI primers and on Arm-PCR targeting CDR3 regions. MiXCR, applied by TCRdb to the multiplex PCR reads, yields one record per CDR3 protein. There are hundreds of thousands of distinct CDR3 sequences in the sample; more than 15% occur only once, and about 39% lies in the top ten. Regarding time point: newly diagnosed GD, antithyroid drugs for less than 3 months. With RNA extracted from PBMCs as input, the TCR library was made. The sequence was collected from a female donor with Graves disease. This material consisted of peripheral blood mononuclear cells (PBMCs), taken at new diagnosis, from a patient treated with antithyroid drugs. The genes are TRBV24-1 and TRBJ2-5, with D hard to call. CDR3 sequence (DNA): TGTGCCACCAGTGGGACCCTAGGTCAGGAGACCCAGTACTTC. This encodes CATSGTLGQETQYF.